A single sample gave rise to the 17 T cell receptor beta chains below, sequenced in a study of identical twins. TCRdb called the 5' RACE reads again in MiXCR, with one record for every CDR3 protein. In the table there are 500,000 to 600,000 distinct CDR3 sequences, less than 25% of which are singletons. These sequences were also reported in another study, on T cells expressing NK-cell markers.

What was sequenced was CD4+ T cells sorted from blood. The receptors originated from a woman under 30 in good health.

The CDR3 coding sequence is TGCGCCAGCGGATATGTGGATACGCAGTATTTT. Amino acids: CASGYVDTQYF. The gene calls are TRBV5-1 and TRBJ2-3; no clear D. Trimming took off 7 bases at V and 6 bases at J, with 9 bases between the two ends. Germline V gene sequence: CDR1 SGHRS, CDR2 YFSETQ. The CDR3 has 11 amino acids.

This chain connects TRBV7-2 to TRBJ2-3, with a possible D match to TRBD2 (6 bases). The CDR3 has 14 residues. Germline V CDR1 and CDR2: SGHTA, FQGNSA. The germline V and J ends were trimmed by 3 bases and 4 bases, with 11 bases remaining between them. CDR3 sequence reads: CASSLRGEADTQYF. The CDR3 nucleotides read TGTGCCAGCAGCTTGCGGGGAGAGGCAGATACGCAGTATTTT.

The J gene is TRBJ2-3, the V gene TRBV10-3; TRBD1 agrees at 8 bases. Germline V lookup: CDR1 ENHRY, CDR2 SYGVKD. The CDR3 covers 18 residues. The V gene end was trimmed by 5 bases and the J gene end by 2 bases; junction bases not matched to a gene: 15. The CDR3 nucleotides are TGTGCCATCAGTTTATCCGGGACAGGAGGATCCTTCACAGATACGCAGTATTTT. Its protein product is CAISLSGTGGSFTDTQYF.

The V call is TRBV18, the J call TRBJ2-1, with D unresolved. CDR1 and CDR2 (germline): KGHSH, LQKENI. The CDR3 is 13 amino acids. With 3 bases removed from V and 7 bases from J, the gap between germline ends came to 10 bases. The CDR3 DNA sequence: TGTGCCAGCTCACCCGGTCAGGCTAATGAGCAGTTCTTC. This codes for CASSPGQANEQFF.

V and J are TRBV11-2 and TRBJ1-2, with D possibly being TRBD1 (6 bases). The V gene's germline CDR1 is SGHAT and CDR2 FQNNGV. The V gene lost 1 base and the J gene lost 7 bases, with 13 bases spanning the gap. This CDR3 is built from 14 residues. Here the CDR3 reads CASSLVLGGSGYTF. CDR3 nucleotide sequence: TGTGCCAGCAGCTTAGTCCTCGGGGGCTCTGGCTACACCTTC.

This chain joins TRBV25-1 and TRBJ1-2; TRBD1 is a possible D gene (5 bases). CDR3 length: 16 residues. CDR1 is MGHDK, CDR2 SYGVNS, per germline. The V gene lost 3 bases and the J gene lost 1 base, with 15 bases spanning the gap. CDR3 protein: CASSDTRQGLNYGYTF. In DNA, the CDR3 is TGTGCCAGCAGTGACACCAGGCAGGGCCTTAACTATGGCTACACCTTC.

J is TRBJ2-1 and V is TRBV20-1; TRBD2 matches 9 bases. V trimming: 4 bases; J trimming: 10 bases; junction bases outside the gene matches: 14. Germline values: CDR1 DFQATT, CDR2 SNEGSKA (reference sequence). The CDR3 extends over 15 amino acids. In nucleotides, the CDR3 is TGCAGTGCTAAGACAGGAGCGGGAGGCCCGGGGGAGCAGTTCTTC. As protein: CSAKTGAGGPGEQFF.

This sequence joins TRBV15 and TRBJ2-7; the D gene could be TRBD1 or TRBD2 (5 bases each). This CDR3 has 17 amino acids. CDR1 and CDR2 from the germline V gene are LNHNV and YYDKDF (reference sequence). V gave up 0 bases and J gave up 4 bases, with 19 bases separating them. The CDR3 nucleotides are TGTGCCACCAGCAGAGAGATAGCCGGGACGTCTCAATACGAGCAGTACTTC. This encodes CATSREIAGTSQYEQYF.

This rearrangement joins TRBV12-3 or TRBV12-4 to TRBJ1-2; 8 bases fit TRBD1. The CDR3 has 14 amino acids. The ends lost 6 bases at V and 5 bases at J; junction bases unmatched: 8. The CDR3 sequence is CASSPRQGRYGYTF. The CDR3 DNA reads TGTGCCAGCAGCCCGAGACAGGGGAGGTATGGCTACACCTTC.

V is TRBV10-3 and J is TRBJ2-1, with 7 bases lining up with TRBD2. Germline trimming cut 5 bases from V and 8 bases from J; bases unmatched to any gene: 6. The length of the CDR3 is 13 residues. In germline, CDR1 is ENHRY, CDR2 SYGVKD. The CDR3: CAISSGKGYEQFF. In DNA form, the CDR3 reads TGTGCCATCAGTAGCGGGAAAGGGTATGAGCAGTTCTTC.

This chain joins TRBV10-2 and TRBJ2-6; D may be TRBD2 (7 bases). The germline V gene has CDR1 WSHSY and CDR2 SAAADI. The CDR3 spans 13 residues. Deletions cut 8 bases from V and 5 bases from J, with 10 bases between. The DNA for the CDR3 is TGCGCCAGCGGGGGGGCGTGGGCCAACGTCCTGACTTTC. Amino acids: CASGGAWANVLTF.

This rearrangement joins TRBV5-6 to TRBJ1-6, with D unclear. CDR1 SGHDT and CDR2 YYEEEE come from the germline V gene. The germline V and J ends were trimmed by 4 bases and 8 bases, with 16 bases remaining between them. This CDR3 spans 15 amino acids. The CDR3 DNA follows: TGTGCCAGCAGCAGAAGGGCCTTAGTGGATTCACCCCTCCACTTT. It codes for CASSRRALVDSPLHF.

There are a few counts of this clonotype. The genes are TRBV20-1 and TRBJ2-7; 8 nucleotides agree with TRBD2. The germline gives CDR1 DFQATT, CDR2 SNEGSKA (reference sequence). The CDR3 is 14 residues long. The V and J ends lost 0 bases and 5 bases, in that order; junction bases with no gene match: 6. The CDR3: CSARDAQRENEQYF. The CDR3 DNA reads as TGCAGTGCTAGAGATGCCCAGCGGGAGAACGAGCAGTACTTC.

This chain uses TRBV2 with TRBJ2-1; 8 bases line up with TRBD2. This CDR3 has 17 amino acids. The germline V gene has CDR1 SNHLY and CDR2 FYNNEI. The ends lost 10 bases at V and 2 bases at J; junction bases unmatched: 16. CDR3 DNA sequence: TGTGCCACTCCGGTCTGGTCTAGCGGGCCCACCTACAATGAGCAGTTCTTC. Protein product: CATPVWSSGPTYNEQFF.

This sequence joins TRBV5-1 and TRBJ2-1; 8 bases map to TRBD1. CDR1 and CDR2 from the germline V gene are SGHRS and YFSETQ. This CDR3 comprises 15 residues. V was pared by 4 bases and J by 7 bases, with 10 bases of the junction left unmatched. The CDR3 region is CASSPPGQGGNEQFF. The CDR3 region has the DNA TGCGCCAGCAGCCCGCCCGGACAGGGTGGGAATGAGCAGTTCTTC.

The chain combines TRBV5-1 with TRBJ2-1; no clear D. The CDR3 has 14 amino acids. Per germline, CDR1 SGHRS and CDR2 YFSETQ. The V end lost 0 bases, the J end lost 9 bases, and 13 bases lay between the germline ends. The CDR3 nucleotides are TGCGCCAGCAGCTTGGGGGTGGCCGGAAGTGAGCAGTTCTTC. It codes for CASSLGVAGSEQFF.

The rearrangement uses TRBV27 and TRBJ2-5; D gene ambiguous. Trimming stripped 4 bases from V and 0 bases from J, with 6 bases between. CDR1 and CDR2 (germline): MNHEY, SMNVEV (reference sequence). The CDR3 runs to 13 residues. The CDR3 coding sequence is TGTGCCAGCAGTTATTGGGACCAAGAGACCCAGTACTTC. This encodes CASSYWDQETQYF.